What follows are 13 T cell receptor beta chains derived from one specimen sequenced in a study of early T cells in non-severe SARS-CoV-2 infection. Using its own MiXCR run on the 5' RACE reads, TCRdb lists one record per CDR3 protein. Here the sample spans around 70,000 distinct CDR3 sequences, 10% to 15% being singletons. Sequencing was performed on whole blood. The receptor set was obtained from an adult who was a healthcare worker with PCR-confirmed SARS-CoV-2 infection or an uninfected control (not recorded which).

This clonotype has more than one count but fewer than ten. The CDR3 is CSVTSGAETQYF. CDR3 DNA: TGCAGCGTCACCAGTGGGGCGGAGACCCAGTACTTC. The chain joins TRBV29-1 to TRBJ2-5; a possible D gene is TRBD1 (5 bases). Germline values: CDR1 SQVTM, CDR2 ANQGSEA. Deletions cut 6 bases from V and 5 bases from J, with 13 bases between. The CDR3 runs 12 residues. The whole variable domain, filled in from reference TRBV29-1 and TRBJ2-5, reads SAVISQKPSRDICQRGTSLTIQCQVDSQVTMMFWYRQQPGQSLTLIATANQGSEATYESGFVIDKFPISRPNLTFSTLTVSNMSPEDSSIYLCSVTSGAETQYFGPGTRLLVL.

This clonotype was observed at least ten times. V usage is TRBV18 and J usage is TRBJ1-5; the D is unclear. V was cut by 1 base and J by 3 bases, with 4 bases left in between. Germline V gene data show CDR1 as KGHSH and CDR2 as LQKENI. The CDR3 has 13 residues. The CDR3 DNA sequence: TGTGCCAGCTCACCACAGCCCAATCAGCCCCAGCATTTT. Its translation is CASSPQPNQPQHF.

This clonotype was seen at least ten times. The chain uses TRBV27 and TRBJ2-7, with D perhaps TRBD2 (6 bases). The CDR3 is 14 amino acids. Germline V gene lookup returns CDR1 MNHEY and CDR2 SMNVEV (reference sequence). The V end was cut by 3 bases, the J end by 2 bases, with 11 bases between. CDR3 amino acids: CASSFGGDPYEQYF. CDR3 DNA sequence: TGTGCCAGCAGTTTTGGCGGGGATCCCTACGAGCAGTACTTC.

The chain joins TRBV20-1 to TRBJ2-2, with no clear D. Germline V gene lookup returns CDR1 DFQATT and CDR2 SNEGSKA (reference sequence). Trimming took 0 bases from V and 4 from J, leaving 9 bases between them. This CDR3 comprises 14 residues. The CDR3 spells CSARDRLSTGELFF. Here the CDR3 DNA reads TGCAGTGCTAGAGATCGATTAAGCACCGGGGAGCTGTTTTTT.

This clonotype was observed at least ten times. J is TRBJ2-1 and V is TRBV3-1; TRBD2 agrees at 9 bases. The germline V gene has CDR1 LGHDT and CDR2 YNNKEL (reference sequence). V lost 1 base, J lost 10 bases, and 11 bases stayed unmatched. The CDR3 has 16 amino acids. This CDR3 reads CASSQGLAGLVGEQFF. CDR3 coding DNA: TGTGCCAGCAGCCAAGGCCTAGCGGGATTGGTTGGGGAGCAGTTCTTC.

This clonotype was seen at least ten times. V gene TRBV30 combines with J gene TRBJ2-7, with D tentatively TRBD2 (5 bases). The germline V and J ends were trimmed by 0 bases and 4 bases, with 7 bases remaining between them. Per germline, CDR1 GTSNPN and CDR2 SVGIG (reference sequence). This CDR3 has 12 residues. CDR3 coding DNA: TGTGCCTGGAGTGTACTAGGGTACGAGCAGTACTTC. Translated, it gives CAWSVLGYEQYF.

This clonotype was seen at least ten times. V gene TRBV2 combines with J gene TRBJ1-2, with a weak D call TRBD1 (6 bases). CDR3 size: 12 residues. Trimming shortened V by 5 bases and J by 8 bases, and 12 bases separated the two germline ends. Germline CDR1 is SNHLY and CDR2 is FYNNEI. CDR3 residues: CASSQGQYGYTF. The CDR3 DNA sequence: TGTGCCAGCAGTCAAGGACAGTACGGCTACACCTTC.

This chain connects TRBV7-9 to TRBJ2-1, with 8 nucleotides matching TRBD2. Looked up from germline, CDR1 is SEHNR and CDR2 is FQNEAQ (reference sequence). The CDR3 extends over 15 amino acids. Trimming removed 5 bases from V and 10 bases from J; junction bases left unmatched: 13. Written as DNA, the CDR3 is TGTGCCAGCAGCGAAGGGCTAGCGGGCCGCCGGGAGCAGTTCTTC. It yields the protein CASSEGLAGRREQFF.

There are many counts of this clonotype. The gene calls are TRBV30 and TRBJ2-1; TRBD2 agrees at 13 bases. V lost 1 base and J lost 7; bases outside the gene matches: 1. This CDR3 has 14 amino acids. The germline CDR1 and CDR2 sequences are GTSNPN and SVGIG (reference sequence). The CDR3 coding sequence is TGTGCCTGGAGTGGACTAGCGGGAGGTAATGAGCAGTTCTTC. This translates into CAWSGLAGGNEQFF.

This clonotype was detected ten times or more. The chain couples TRBV29-1 to TRBJ2-1, with 9 bases fitting TRBD2. The V and J ends lost 6 bases and 6 bases, in that order; junction bases with no gene match: 9. The CDR3 is 14 residues long. CDR1 SQVTM and CDR2 ANQGSEA come from the germline V gene. The CDR3 nucleotides are TGCAGCGTCAAGGGCGGGAGGGCCGGCAATGAGCAGTTCTTC. This codes for CSVKGGRAGNEQFF.

This clonotype has a count of ten or more. The chain combines TRBV6-5 with TRBJ2-1; 9 bases map to TRBD1. The CDR3 covers 15 residues. J lost 8 bases, V lost 4 bases, and 9 bases had no gene match. Germline-derived CDR1 and CDR2 are MNHEY and SVGAGI. CDR3: CASSSGDRVGDEQFF. The CDR3 DNA sequence: TGTGCCAGCAGTTCCGGGGACAGGGTGGGCGATGAGCAGTTCTTC.

The chain combines TRBV9 with TRBJ2-1; possible D gene TRBD1, 5 bases. V lost 4 bases, J lost 4 bases, and 21 bases lay in between. Per the germline V gene, CDR1 is SGDLS and CDR2 is YYNGEE. The CDR3 consists of 17 residues. The CDR3 protein is CASSPRAGLRPYNEQFF. The DNA of the CDR3 is TGTGCCAGCAGCCCCAGGGCAGGGCTCCGGCCTTACAATGAGCAGTTCTTC.

This clonotype is classed as medium-sized. The chain recombines TRBV9 with TRBJ2-7; D remains unclear. CDR3 size: 14 residues. V shed 0 bases and J shed 2 bases, with 9 bases lying between them. Germline V gives CDR1 SGDLS, CDR2 YYNGEE. In DNA, the CDR3 is TGTGCCAGCAGCGTAGAAGACGGAACCTACGAGCAGTACTTC. Protein product: CASSVEDGTYEQYF.